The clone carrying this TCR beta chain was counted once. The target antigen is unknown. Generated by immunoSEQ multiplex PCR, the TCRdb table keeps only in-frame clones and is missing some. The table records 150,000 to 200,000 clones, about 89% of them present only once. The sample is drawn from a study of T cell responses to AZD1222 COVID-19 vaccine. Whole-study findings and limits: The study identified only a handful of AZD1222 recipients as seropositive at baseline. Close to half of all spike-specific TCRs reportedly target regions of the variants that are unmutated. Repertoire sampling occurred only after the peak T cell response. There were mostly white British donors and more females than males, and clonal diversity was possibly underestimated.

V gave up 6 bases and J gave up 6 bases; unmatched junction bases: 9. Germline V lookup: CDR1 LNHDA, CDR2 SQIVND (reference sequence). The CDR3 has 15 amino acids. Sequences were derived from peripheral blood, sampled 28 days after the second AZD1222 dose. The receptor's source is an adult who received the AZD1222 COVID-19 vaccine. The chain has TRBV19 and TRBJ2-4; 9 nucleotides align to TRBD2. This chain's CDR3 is CASRKSSGRLNIQYF. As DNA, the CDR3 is TGTGCCAGTAGGAAGAGTAGCGGGAGATTAAACATTCAGTACTTC.